This TCR beta chain emerged from a study of shared clonotypes between healthy human individuals. Trimming took 5 bases from V and 4 from J; bases not matched to a gene: 7. The CDR3 is 17 residues long. The germline V gene has CDR1 MDHEN and CDR2 SYDVKM. This clone was found once. Naive CD8 populations comprised CD45RO-negative cells positively selected for CCR7, excluding terminally differentiated effector memory CD45RA+ cells. Libraries were prepared by immunoSEQ multiplex PCR; TCRdb keeps only in-frame clonotypes and omits some of them. The profile shows 550,000 to 650,000 clones, roughly 96% of them singletons.

This sequence originates from a woman under 40 in good health. Sequenced material: naive CD8+ T cells sorted from blood. The V gene is TRBV28, the J gene TRBJ2-1, with 14 bases fitting TRBD2. The CDR3 reads CASSPKTSGRAYNEQFF. CDR3 nucleotides: TGTGCCAGCAGTCCAAAGACTAGCGGGAGGGCTTACAATGAGCAGTTCTTC.